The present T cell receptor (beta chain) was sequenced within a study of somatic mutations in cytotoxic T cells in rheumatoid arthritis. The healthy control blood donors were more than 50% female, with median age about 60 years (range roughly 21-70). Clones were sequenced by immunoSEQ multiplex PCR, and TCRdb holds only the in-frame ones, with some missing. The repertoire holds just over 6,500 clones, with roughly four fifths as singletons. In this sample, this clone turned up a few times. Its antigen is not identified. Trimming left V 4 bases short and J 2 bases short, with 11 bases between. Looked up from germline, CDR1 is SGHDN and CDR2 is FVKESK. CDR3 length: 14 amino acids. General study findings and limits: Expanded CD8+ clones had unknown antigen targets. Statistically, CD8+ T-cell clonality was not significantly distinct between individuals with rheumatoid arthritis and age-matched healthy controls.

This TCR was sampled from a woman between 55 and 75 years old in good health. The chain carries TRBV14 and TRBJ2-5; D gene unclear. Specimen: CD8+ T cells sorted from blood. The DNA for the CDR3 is TGTGCCAGCAGCCCTTTGCGGCGACAAGAGACCCAGTACTTC. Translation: CASSPLRRQETQYF.